This TCR beta chain originates from a study of beta chain features in type 1 diabetes. Study conclusions and caveats: Among patients, naive, central memory and Treg TCRB repertoires appeared more similar than among healthy donors. TCRB CDR3s were moderately but significantly shorter in Type 1 diabetes patients in all four CD4+ subsets.

The authors reverse transcribed all of the isolated RNA, so sequencing captured expressed TCRB transcripts. Profiled with immunoSEQ multiplex PCR; TCRdb holds only in-frame clones, not every one. The sample gives under 850,000 clones, around 15% of which show up once; about 0.02% is in the top ten. This clone was seen a handful of times. Its cognate antigen is unknown. Trimming pared 8 bases from V and 15 bases from J, leaving 8 bases between. Germline V gene sequence: CDR1 MNHNS, CDR2 SASEGT. This CDR3 is built from 8 residues. Sequenced input: naive CD4+ T cells from blood. The receptor was derived from a man aged 18-30 years with type 1 diabetes. The rearrangement uses TRBV6-1 and TRBJ2-1; no clear D. CDR3 region: CASLNSFF. The CDR3 DNA reads TGTGCCAGCTTAAATTCGTTCTTC.